The 21 T cell receptor beta chains below come from one sample, sequenced in a study of cytomegalovirus exposure and HLA in healthy donors. 13 Jbeta primers and 60 Vbeta primers were used for the PCR. Profiled with immunoSEQ multiplex PCR; TCRdb holds only in-frame clones, not every one. Among 95,000 to 150,000 clones listed, roughly 80% were seen once. The specimen was PBMCs. The source of these receptors is a man aged 25 to 40 in good health and CMV-seronegative.

The V gene is TRBV5-6, the J gene TRBJ2-3, with TRBD1 identical over 8 bases. V shed 2 bases, J shed 1 base, and the junction held 3 bases outside the gene matches. The germline CDR1 and CDR2 sequences are SGHDT and YYEEEE. The CDR3 covers 15 residues. CDR3 coding DNA: TGTGCCAGCAGCTTCCAGGGGGCTGGCACAGATACGCAGTATTTT. This gives the protein CASSFQGAGTDTQYF.

V is TRBV5-1 and J is TRBJ2-1; D is ambiguous. Germline V lookup: CDR1 SGHRS, CDR2 YFSETQ. The V gene lost 2 bases and the J gene lost 8 bases, with 11 bases spanning the gap. The CDR3 extends over 13 amino acids. CDR3 coding DNA: TGCGCCAGCAGCTTCTCAGTACGGGATGAGCAGTTCTTC. Residues: CASSFSVRDEQFF.

This clone was counted once. This chain joins TRBV6-4 and TRBJ2-2, with 8 bases aligning to TRBD2. Germline values: CDR1 MRHNA, CDR2 SNTAGT. V dropped 6 bases and J dropped 3; count of bases not matched to a gene: 0. The CDR3 is 13 amino acids. The CDR3 spells CASSGGDTGELFF. The CDR3 coding sequence is TGTGCCAGCAGCGGGGGGGACACCGGGGAGCTGTTTTTT.

The chain is built from TRBV5-4 and TRBJ2-1; possibly TRBD2 for D (6 bases). Germline values: CDR1 SGHNT, CDR2 YYREEE (reference sequence). The CDR3 length is 14 residues. V was clipped by 4 bases and J by 6 bases, with 14 bases between them. The CDR3 coding sequence is TGTGCCAGCAGCCCGGGACTCGGGCGCAATGAGCAGTTCTTC. Translated: CASSPGLGRNEQFF.

This rearrangement joins TRBV2 to TRBJ2-1, with 9 bases identical to TRBD2. The J segment lost 14 bases and the V segment lost 5 bases, leaving 4 bases of the junction unmatched. Germline assignment: CDR1 SNHLY and CDR2 FYNNEI. CDR3 length equals 11 residues. The CDR3 here is CASSSGGLEFF. The CDR3, as DNA: TGTGCCAGCAGTAGCGGGGGGCTCGAGTTCTTC.

In its sample, this clone was seen a few times. The genes are TRBV11-2 and TRBJ2-7; possible D gene TRBD1, 6 bases. The CDR3 has 14 residues. Trimming took 3 bases from V and 5 from J, leaving 14 bases between them. Germline assignment: CDR1 SGHAT and CDR2 FQNNGV. The CDR3, as DNA: TGTGCCAGCAGCTTCACAGGGATTTCCCACGAGCAGTACTTC. Encoded protein: CASSFTGISHEQYF.

The genes are TRBV2 and TRBJ2-1, with TRBD2 identical over 9 bases. Germline-derived CDR1 and CDR2 are SNHLY and FYNNEI. The CDR3 is 15 amino acids. V trimming: 0 bases; J trimming: 5 bases; junction bases outside the gene matches: 2. CDR3 in amino acids: CASSEARGGDNEQFF. CDR3 DNA: TGTGCCAGCAGTGAAGCGCGGGGGGGGGACAATGAGCAGTTCTTC.

The V call is TRBV29-1, the J call TRBJ1-1; TRBD1 is a possible D gene (5 bases). CDR1 and CDR2 from the germline V gene are SQVTM and ANQGSEA. The CDR3 length is 15 residues. With 4 bases removed from V and 0 bases from J, the gap between germline ends came to 15 bases. CDR3 loop: CSVGAGWGMNTEAFF. The CDR3 nucleotides read TGCAGCGTTGGGGCCGGTTGGGGCATGAACACTGAAGCTTTCTTT.

J is TRBJ1-2 and V is TRBV6-5; D is uncertain. V lost 6 bases and J lost 0, with 11 bases in between. Germline CDR1 MNHEY, CDR2 SVGAGI. The CDR3 totals 14 residues. The CDR3 nucleotides read TGTGCCAGCAGACGAACTCGAGCTAACTATGGCTACACCTTC. It yields the protein CASRRTRANYGYTF.

This clone appeared a few times. The V gene is TRBV6-6, the J gene TRBJ2-5; 10 nucleotides agree with TRBD1. The CDR3 covers 15 residues. Trimming at V came to 6 bases and at J to 5 bases, leaving 9 bases not matched to a gene. The V gene's germline CDR1 is MNHNY and CDR2 SVGAGI (reference sequence). As DNA, the CDR3 is TGTGCCAGCAGCTCCCCGGGACAGGGGAAGGAGACCCAGTACTTC. Translation gives CASSSPGQGKETQYF.

As to this clone: At one boundary the junction diverges from the germline segment, which might be a read error. The chain joins TRBV29-1 to TRBJ2-6; D is perhaps TRBD2 (6 bases). This CDR3 is 18 amino acids long. From germline, CDR1 is SQVTM and CDR2 ANQGSEA. The CDR3 reads CSVETRRVRNSGANGLTF. The CDR3 nucleotides are TGCAGCGTTGAAACCCGGAGGGTGAGGAACTCTGGGGCCAACGGCCTGACTTTC.

This clone showed up just a few times. The chain has TRBV6-5 and TRBJ2-7; 11 bases are a match to TRBD2. CDR3 length equals 14 residues. The ends lost 5 bases at V and 4 bases at J; junction bases unmatched: 4. Germline CDR1 is MNHEY and CDR2 is SVGAGI. The CDR3 nucleotides read TGTGCCAGCAGTCTCCTAGCGGGGGGTTACGAGCAGTACTTC. This gives the protein CASSLLAGGYEQYF.

The genes are TRBV9 and TRBJ2-7; 8 bases are a match to TRBD2. Germline V gene data show CDR1 as SGDLS and CDR2 as YYNGEE. Trimming cost V 0 bases and J 0 bases; bases outside gene matches: 2. This CDR3 contains 15 residues. The CDR3 region has the DNA TGTGCCAGCAGCGTAGGTAGCGGGGCCTCCTACGAGCAGTACTTC. This encodes CASSVGSGASYEQYF.

The chain couples TRBV6-5 to TRBJ1-6; D may be TRBD1 (5 bases). The ends were cut back, 4 bases at V and 3 bases at J, with 13 bases in the middle. Germline V gene sequence: CDR1 MNHEY, CDR2 SVGAGI. The CDR3 length is 16 residues. The CDR3 DNA is TGTGCCAGCAGTTCGAAAAGGGGATACTATAATTCACCCCTCCACTTT. Amino acids: CASSSKRGYYNSPLHF.

As to this clone: The junction departs from germline at one end; a sequencing error may be responsible. CDR3 nucleotides: TGTGCCTGGTTCCGGGACAGGGGGCGCTCTGAGGCCAACGGCCTGACTTTC. Encoded protein: CAWFRDRGRSEANGLTF. V and J are TRBV30 and TRBJ2-6, with TRBD1 matching over 12 bases. This CDR3 region has 17 residues. Germline CDR1 reads GTSNPN; CDR2 reads SVGIG (reference sequence).

This chain links TRBV9 with TRBJ1-6; 7 bases line up with TRBD1. V lost 3 bases, J lost 8 bases, and 8 bases stayed unmatched. Germline CDR1 reads SGDLS; CDR2 reads YYNGEE. CDR3 length: 15 residues. DNA for the CDR3: TGTGCCAGCAGCGCTCGCCGACAGGGATATTCACCCCTCCACTTT. Translating gives CASSARRQGYSPLHF.

The V and J genes are TRBV28 and TRBJ2-1; tentative D call: TRBD1 (6 bases). The germline V gene encodes CDR1 MDHEN and CDR2 SYDVKM. Trimming took off 5 bases at V and 1 base at J, with 12 bases between the two ends. The CDR3 covers 15 residues. The CDR3 DNA reads TGTGCCAGCAGTCCAGGGGAAAGGTCCTACAATGAGCAGTTCTTC. Protein sequence: CASSPGERSYNEQFF.

This chain connects TRBV7-2 to TRBJ1-1, with D hard to call. Per the germline V gene, CDR1 is SGHTA and CDR2 is FQGNSA. The CDR3 is 14 residues long. V was trimmed by 0 bases and J by 11 bases, leaving 16 bases between them. The CDR3 nucleotides read TGTGCCAGCAGCTTAGCGCTCGGAGCCCCAGCGGCTTTCTTT. Its translation is CASSLALGAPAAFF.

The chain recombines TRBV6-4 with TRBJ2-1, with D possibly being TRBD1 (6 bases). Trimming pared 0 bases from V and 7 bases from J, leaving 13 bases between. The CDR3 is made up of 15 amino acids. Looked up from germline, CDR1 is MRHNA and CDR2 is SNTAGT. The CDR3 nucleotides read TGTGCCAGCAGTGACTCCAGGGGTGAGGGGAATGAGCAGTTCTTC. Amino acid sequence: CASSDSRGEGNEQFF.

Only a few counts were recorded for this clone. V usage is TRBV2 and J usage is TRBJ2-3; 8 bases agree with TRBD1. CDR1 and CDR2 from the germline V gene are SNHLY and FYNNEI. J was trimmed by 4 bases and V by 3 bases; bases with no gene match: 9. The CDR3 has 16 residues. The CDR3 coding sequence is TGTGCCAGCAGTGACAGAGGCAGGGGGCAAGCAGATACGCAGTATTTT. It encodes CASSDRGRGQADTQYF. Complete variable domain (other parts from reference TRBV2 and TRBJ2-3): EPEVTQTPSHQVTQMGQEVILRCVPISNHLYFYWYRQILGQKVEFLVSFYNNEISEKSEIFDDQFSVERPDGSNFTLKIRSTKLEDSAMYFCASSDRGRGQADTQYFGPGTRLTVL.

This sequence joins TRBV29-1 and TRBJ1-1; TRBD1 agrees at 10 bases. J was trimmed by 4 bases and V by 4 bases; bases with no gene match: 3. Germline CDR1 reads SQVTM; CDR2 reads ANQGSEA. The CDR3 sequence is 13 residues long. This chain's CDR3 is CSVGQGAGTEAFF. The CDR3 region has the DNA TGCAGCGTTGGACAGGGGGCAGGCACTGAAGCTTTCTTT.